These 27 T cell receptor beta chains were sequenced from one sample in a study of graft-versus-host responses after intestinal transplantation. These receptors' targets are unknown. Profiling relied on immunoSEQ multiplex PCR, and the TCRdb table lists in-frame clones only, not all of them. This table has around 100,000 clones, about 90% appearing once. Sequenced material: unstimulated CD4+ T cells sorted from spleen or lymph node cells, taken before transplant. These receptors were taken from a human donor who was the organ donor for an intestinal transplant.

This rearrangement joins TRBV10-3 to TRBJ2-5, with D possibly TRBD2 on 6 matching bases. From germline, CDR1 is ENHRY and CDR2 SYGVKD. The CDR3 totals 14 residues. The V end was cut by 3 bases, the J end by 5 bases, with 13 bases between. CDR3 coding DNA: TGTGCCATCAGTGAAGTACTAGCCGGCGAGACCCAGTACTTC. Translating gives CAISEVLAGETQYF.

The chain employs TRBV2 and TRBJ1-5; D is ambiguous. Germline lookup yields CDR1 SNHLY and CDR2 FYNNEI. The V end lost 4 bases, the J end lost 5 bases, and 6 bases lay between the germline ends. This CDR3 region has 12 residues. CDR3 in DNA: TGTGCCAGCAGTGGCAGTTATCAGCCCCAGCATTTT. Encoded protein: CASSGSYQPQHF.

This clone has a handful of counts. The chain has TRBV10-3 and TRBJ1-1; 8 bases align to TRBD1. The CDR3 has 15 amino acids. The germline V gene encodes CDR1 ENHRY and CDR2 SYGVKD. V trimming: 2 bases; J trimming: 0 bases; junction bases outside the gene matches: 2. CDR3 nucleotide sequence: TGTGCCATCAGTGAGCCGACAGGGGTGAACACTGAAGCTTTCTTT. It codes for CAISEPTGVNTEAFF.

This sequence joins TRBV7-8 and TRBJ2-5, with D perhaps TRBD2 (6 bases). This CDR3 contains 15 residues. V lost 2 bases and J lost 2, with 12 bases in between. Germline CDR1 SGHVS, CDR2 FQNEAQ. CDR3 amino acids: CASSLPGTGQETQYF. The CDR3 bases are TGTGCCAGCAGCTTACCCGGGACTGGTCAAGAGACCCAGTACTTC.

The chain carries TRBV11-2 and TRBJ1-5, with D perhaps matching TRBD1 (6 bases). This CDR3 is 14 amino acids long. Looked up from germline, CDR1 is SGHAT and CDR2 is FQNNGV. Trimming took off 5 bases at V and 1 base at J, with 9 bases between the two ends. The CDR3, as DNA: TGTGCCAGCAGCAATCAGGGGAGCAATCAGCCCCAGCATTTT. Translating it yields CASSNQGSNQPQHF.

The chain combines TRBV7-2 with TRBJ2-3; no clear D. The germline V gene encodes CDR1 SGHTA and CDR2 FQGNSA. Trimming took 3 bases from V and 3 from J, leaving 7 bases between them. This CDR3 is built from 13 residues. For the CDR3, the DNA is TGTGCCAGCAGCTTTATGGGGACAGATACGCAGTATTTT. The encoded protein is CASSFMGTDTQYF.

This sequence joins TRBV6-1 and TRBJ2-7; possibly TRBD1 for D (5 bases). The V gene's germline CDR1 is MNHNS and CDR2 SASEGT. V was cut by 7 bases and J by 5 bases, with 15 bases left in between. The CDR3 runs 13 residues. The chain's CDR3 is CASTDSQKHEQYF. The CDR3 DNA follows: TGTGCCAGCACCGACAGTCAGAAGCACGAGCAGTACTTC.

Here the CDR3 DNA reads TGTGCCAGCAGTTCCCCCGACTCGAACACTGAAGCTTTCTTT. Encoded protein: CASSSPDSNTEAFF. J is TRBJ1-1 and V is TRBV28; no reliable D call. Germline V lookup: CDR1 MDHEN, CDR2 SYDVKM. This CDR3 is built from 14 residues. V was clipped by 4 bases and J by 1 base, with 10 bases between them.

The CDR3 region is CASTLGPKETQYF. The DNA of the CDR3 is TGTGCCAGCACTTTGGGCCCGAAAGAGACCCAGTACTTC. V and J are TRBV2 and TRBJ2-5; no clear D gene. This CDR3 is 13 amino acids long. CDR1 SNHLY and CDR2 FYNNEI come from the germline V gene. Between the trimmed V and J ends, which lost 7 bases and 3 bases, there was a span of 12 bases.

The V call is TRBV11-3, the J call TRBJ1-6; weak D call: TRBD1 (5 bases). V dropped 4 bases and J dropped 13 bases, with 14 bases sitting between them. Germline CDR1 is SGHNT and CDR2 is YENEEA. CDR3 size: 13 residues. This chain's CDR3 is CASSYGTMSPLHF. Written as DNA, the CDR3 is TGTGCCAGCAGCTACGGGACTATGAGTCCCCTCCACTTT. The entire variable domain, with the rest obtained from reference TRBV11-3 and TRBJ1-6, is as follows: EAGVVQSPRYKIIEKKQPVAFWCNPISGHNTLYWYLQNLGQGPELLIRYENEEAVDDSQLPKDRFSAERLKGVDSTLKIQPAELGDSAVYLCASSYGTMSPLHFGNGTRLTVT.

The J gene is TRBJ1-1, the V gene TRBV30, with D tentatively TRBD1 (5 bases). V lost 3 bases and J lost 1, with 9 bases in between. Germline loops: CDR1 GTSNPN, CDR2 SVGIG (reference sequence). The CDR3 contains 13 residues. CDR3 residues: CAWRLTGNTEAFF. For the CDR3, the DNA is TGTGCCTGGAGACTAACAGGGAACACTGAAGCTTTCTTT.

The rearrangement uses TRBV6-1 and TRBJ2-7, with D possibly TRBD1 on 5 matching bases. V lost 2 bases to trimming and J lost 3 bases, with 11 bases between them. The CDR3 has 14 amino acids. CDR1 MNHNS and CDR2 SASEGT come from the germline V gene. The DNA for the CDR3 is TGTGCCAGCAGTGAACAAGGGGCGATCTACGAGCAGTACTTC. As protein: CASSEQGAIYEQYF.

The chain uses TRBV6-5 and TRBJ1-2; D unresolved. Trimming took 6 bases from V and 4 from J, leaving 15 bases between them. Germline CDR1 reads MNHEY; CDR2 reads SVGAGI. This CDR3 is 14 amino acids long. The CDR3 spells CASRTNRPGYGYTF. The CDR3 nucleotides are TGTGCCAGCAGGACAAACCGCCCAGGCTATGGCTACACCTTC.

The rearrangement uses TRBV6-5 and TRBJ1-2, with 7 nucleotides matching TRBD1. Germline-derived CDR1 and CDR2 are MNHEY and SVGAGI. V was clipped by 8 bases and J by 4 bases; unmatched bases: 10. The CDR3 runs to 14 residues. Here the CDR3 DNA reads TGTGCCAGCGCGTACCAGAGACAGGGCTATGGCTACACCTTC. Residues: CASAYQRQGYGYTF.

The J gene is TRBJ1-5, the V gene TRBV6-1; weak D call: TRBD1 (6 bases). V was clipped by 3 bases and J by 6 bases, with 15 bases between them. Germline V CDR1 and CDR2: MNHNS, SASEGT. The CDR3 contains 15 residues. The CDR3 DNA reads as TGTGCCAGCAGTGACTGGGGGGGCATCAGTCAGCCCCAGCATTTT. The encoded protein is CASSDWGGISQPQHF.

The chain joins TRBV6-5 to TRBJ2-5; TRBD2 agrees at 13 bases. The CDR3 loop spans 15 amino acids. Looked up from germline, CDR1 is MNHEY and CDR2 is SVGAGI. V trimming: 6 bases; J trimming: 5 bases; junction bases outside the gene matches: 6. The CDR3 region is CASSLGLAGMETQYF. The CDR3 bases are TGTGCCAGCAGCCTGGGACTAGCGGGGATGGAGACCCAGTACTTC.

This clone was seen once. This chain uses TRBV2 with TRBJ2-7, with D maybe TRBD1 (5 bases). The CDR3 sequence is 16 residues long. Per the germline V gene, CDR1 is SNHLY and CDR2 is FYNNEI. With 6 bases removed from V and 2 bases from J, the gap between germline ends came to 20 bases. CDR3 sequence: CASREYRQPITYEQYF. The CDR3 DNA follows: TGTGCCAGCAGGGAATACCGACAGCCGATCACCTACGAGCAGTACTTC.

The rearrangement links TRBV5-1 to TRBJ2-5; no clear D gene. Germline loops: CDR1 SGHRS, CDR2 YFSETQ. CDR3 length equals 12 residues. Trimming took 4 bases from V and 2 from J, leaving 6 bases between them. Here the CDR3 reads CASSRWQETQYF. The CDR3, as DNA: TGCGCCAGCAGCCGGTGGCAAGAGACCCAGTACTTC.

V and J are TRBV5-6 and TRBJ1-5; D is unresolved. Germline loops: CDR1 SGHDT, CDR2 YYEEEE. There are 15 residues in the CDR3. The germline V and J ends were trimmed by 10 bases and 1 base, with 18 bases remaining between them. The CDR3 loop is CASSRRTGSNQPQHF. The CDR3 coding sequence is TGTGCCTCCTCTCGTCGGACGGGGAGCAATCAGCCCCAGCATTTT.

The chain combines TRBV4-1 with TRBJ1-2; D is unresolved. The CDR3 has 17 residues. Trimming left V 0 bases short and J 3 bases short, with 17 bases between. CDR1 is MGHRA and CDR2 is YSYEKL in the germline V gene. The CDR3 coding sequence is TGCGCCAGCAGCCAAGATGTAGGGAATGCGAGGCACTATGGCTACACCTTC. It is translated as CASSQDVGNARHYGYTF.

This clone was seen a handful of times. The chain recombines TRBV7-2 with TRBJ1-2; no definite D call. Trimming cost V 5 bases and J 6 bases, with 16 bases left between them. The CDR3 loop spans 14 amino acids. Germline assignment: CDR1 SGHTA and CDR2 FQGNSA. The CDR3 nucleotides are TGTGCCAGCAGCACCCGTACAAGAGGACATGGCTACACCTTC. Protein sequence: CASSTRTRGHGYTF.

The J gene is TRBJ1-6, the V gene TRBV11-2, with D possibly TRBD1 on 6 matching bases. Germline values: CDR1 SGHAT, CDR2 FQNNGV. The CDR3 consists of 14 residues. The germline V and J ends were trimmed by 6 bases and 10 bases, with 16 bases remaining between them. Here the CDR3 DNA reads TGTGCCAGCAGAAGATACGGGGGGGCGTCACCCCTCCACTTT. Protein product: CASRRYGGASPLHF.

The chain recombines TRBV5-1 with TRBJ2-2; possible D gene TRBD2, 6 bases. CDR1 and CDR2 from the germline V gene are SGHRS and YFSETQ. The CDR3 spans 17 residues. Between the trimmed V and J ends, which lost 3 bases and 0 bases, there was a span of 15 bases. Here the CDR3 DNA reads TGCGCCAGCAGCTGGAGGGATCGGGGAGCGAACACCGGGGAGCTGTTTTTT. The encoded protein is CASSWRDRGANTGELFF.

In this sample, this clone turned up once. The CDR3 DNA sequence: TGTGCCAGCAGTGAGACCTCCGGACAGGGGCAGCCCCAGCATTTT. As protein: CASSETSGQGQPQHF. V and J are TRBV2 and TRBJ1-5, with 9 bases lining up with TRBD1. Germline CDR1 SNHLY, CDR2 FYNNEI. There are 15 residues in the CDR3. J was trimmed by 7 bases and V by 3 bases; bases with no gene match: 7.

The V call is TRBV23-1, the J call TRBJ1-3; a possible D gene is TRBD1 (5 bases). TRBV23-1 is flagged as an ORF with uncertain function. V was shortened by 5 bases and J by 2 bases, with 28 bases between the two germline ends. CDR3 length: 20 amino acids. The CDR3 region is CASSSIPLPQSGGAGNTIYF. CDR3 coding DNA: TGCGCCAGCAGTTCCATCCCTCTTCCGCAGAGCGGGGGTGCTGGAAACACCATATATTTT.

V is TRBV28 and J is TRBJ1-2, with D maybe TRBD1 (6 bases). Trimming removed 8 bases from V and 8 bases from J, with 15 bases in between. CDR1 is MDHEN, CDR2 SYDVKM, per germline. The CDR3 runs 12 residues. The CDR3 loop reads CASLDRTRGYTF. The CDR3 DNA reads TGTGCCAGCTTAGACAGGACGAGGGGCTACACCTTC.

This clone was seen a handful of times. The chain links TRBV6-6 to TRBJ1-6; TRBD1 matches at 11 bases. CDR1 and CDR2 from the germline V gene are MNHNY and SVGAGI (reference sequence). V trimming: 2 bases; J trimming: 7 bases; junction bases outside the gene matches: 4. The CDR3 loop spans 16 amino acids. CDR3 residues: CASSYLGQGGNSPLHF. CDR3 in DNA: TGTGCCAGCAGTTACCTGGGACAGGGGGGGAATTCACCCCTCCACTTT.